Reported below is one T cell receptor beta chain. Its antigen is unknown. Treatment of the sample: about 20 received Ad26.COV2.S at low or high dose, single or two shots; five or six received placebo; per-sample allocation not given. Each sample was drawn 63 days after the first injection (of vaccine or placebo). This entry belongs to a study of Ad26.COV2.S vaccination and SARS-CoV-2 variants. Across the whole study: Ad26.COV2.S was injected intramuscularly once or twice, 56 days apart.

Findings and limits, study-wide: Vaccinated and placebo-treated recipients had similar non-spike TCR breadth.

The data were produced by immunoSEQ multiplex PCR, yet TCRdb's version contains in-frame clones alone and is incomplete. Here the sample spans around 320,000 clones, about nine tenths being singletons. V was shortened by 1 base and J by 1 base, with 8 bases between the two germline ends. CDR1 and CDR2 (germline): LNHNV, YYDKDF (reference sequence). The CDR3 has 15 amino acids. The sequence derives from a person aged 18-60 years who received the Ad26.COV2.S COVID-19 vaccine or a placebo. This specimen was peripheral blood, taken in a trial of Ad26.COV2.S vaccine versus placebo. V is TRBV15 and J is TRBJ1-5, with D uncertain. The CDR3: CATSRGWQSNQPQHF. The CDR3 coding sequence is TGTGCCACCAGCAGAGGCTGGCAGAGCAATCAGCCCCAGCATTTT.